The 17 T cell receptor beta chains below all came from one sample that was sequenced in a study of cytomegalovirus exposure and HLA in healthy donors. The study ran its PCR with 60 Vbeta and 13 Jbeta primers. Libraries were prepared by immunoSEQ multiplex PCR; TCRdb keeps only in-frame clonotypes and omits some of them. The data hold roughly 98,000 clones, with 65% to 85% observed a single time. Sequences were obtained from PBMCs. The receptors were gathered from a female donor in good health and CMV-seropositive.

This chain links TRBV2 with TRBJ1-2; D call uncertain. Germline V gives CDR1 SNHLY, CDR2 FYNNEI. The V end was cut by 8 bases, the J end by 2 bases, with 12 bases between. This CDR3 is 13 amino acids long. In nucleotides, the CDR3 is TGTGCCAGCGCAGGCTCTTCCAACTATGGCTACACCTTC. It codes for CASAGSSNYGYTF. Full variable domain (rest looked up from reference TRBV2 and TRBJ1-2): EPEVTQTPSHQVTQMGQEVILRCVPISNHLYFYWYRQILGQKVEFLVSFYNNEISEKSEIFDDQFSVERPDGSNFTLKIRSTKLEDSAMYFCASAGSSNYGYTFGSGTRLTVV.

The chain has TRBV5-6 and TRBJ1-6, with a weak D call TRBD1 (6 bases). Germline CDR1 is SGHDT and CDR2 is YYEEEE. Trimming stripped 4 bases from V and 4 bases from J, with 9 bases between. The CDR3 loop spans 14 amino acids. The DNA for the CDR3 is TGTGCCAGCAGCCTAACAGGGTATAATTCACCCCTCCACTTT. It codes for CASSLTGYNSPLHF.

This clone was seen just once. The chain is built from TRBV19 and TRBJ2-1; a possible D gene is TRBD2 (7 bases). V was shortened by 3 bases and J by 10 bases, with 13 bases between the two germline ends. The CDR3 totals 13 residues. Germline V gene sequence: CDR1 LNHDA, CDR2 SQIVND (reference sequence). The CDR3 region is CASSIVEGGEQFF. For the CDR3, the DNA is TGTGCCAGTAGTATTGTGGAGGGGGGGGAGCAGTTCTTC.

This chain links TRBV11-2 with TRBJ2-7, with D possibly matching TRBD2 (6 bases). Trimming removed 5 bases at V and 7 bases at J, with 18 bases between. The CDR3 has 14 residues. Germline V gene lookup returns CDR1 SGHAT and CDR2 FQNNGV. The CDR3 DNA reads as TGTGCCAGCAGCCCCCGGGACTCGTACTCAGAGCAGTACTTC. The encoded protein is CASSPRDSYSEQYF.

This clone was seen more than once but under ten times. Different DNA sequences within this sample yield the same CDR3. CDR3 sequence: CASSLVREETQYF. The CDR3, as DNA: TGTGCCAGCAGCTTAGTGAGGGAAGAGACCCAGTACTTC. The chain carries TRBV7-2 and TRBJ2-5; TRBD2 might be the D (5 bases). Germline values: CDR1 SGHTA, CDR2 FQGNSA. Between the trimmed V and J ends, which lost 1 base and 3 bases, there was a span of 6 bases. CDR3 length equals 13 residues.

The J gene is TRBJ2-7, the V gene TRBV7-2; TRBD2 is a possible D gene (6 bases). This CDR3 has 14 amino acids. Germline V gene lookup returns CDR1 SGHTA and CDR2 FQGNSA. V was clipped by 5 bases and J by 0 bases, with 11 bases between them. CDR3 DNA sequence: TGTGCCAGCAGCCAGCCGGGACTCTCCTACGAGCAGTACTTC. Its translation: CASSQPGLSYEQYF.

This clone was detected a few times. This chain links TRBV10-3 with TRBJ2-7, with a tentative D call TRBD1 (5 bases). CDR1 and CDR2 from the germline V gene are ENHRY and SYGVKD. This CDR3 has 13 residues. V was trimmed by 3 bases and J by 0 bases, leaving 6 bases between them. CDR3 sequence: CAISDDSSYEQYF. CDR3 DNA: TGTGCCATCAGTGACGACAGCTCCTACGAGCAGTACTTC.

V gene TRBV27 combines with J gene TRBJ1-5; 7 bases are shared with TRBD1. The germline V gene has CDR1 MNHEY and CDR2 SMNVEV (reference sequence). V dropped 6 bases and J dropped 4; count of bases not matched to a gene: 6. This CDR3 contains 14 residues. CDR3 residues: CASRWAGGNQPQHF. The CDR3 DNA is TGTGCCAGCAGATGGGCAGGGGGGAATCAGCCCCAGCATTTT.

The J gene is TRBJ1-4, the V gene TRBV28; 10 bases are shared with TRBD1. The germline V gene has CDR1 MDHEN and CDR2 SYDVKM. This CDR3 contains 14 residues. The V gene end was trimmed by 5 bases and the J gene end by 7 bases; junction bases not matched to a gene: 4. CDR3 nucleotides: TGTGCCAGCAGTCCGACAGGGGGCAGTGAAAAACTGTTTTTT. As protein: CASSPTGGSEKLFF.

This clone was found a few times. The chain links TRBV7-2 to TRBJ2-7, with 7 bases identical to TRBD1. V was pared by 5 bases and J by 6 bases, with 10 bases of the junction left unmatched. Per the germline V gene, CDR1 is SGHTA and CDR2 is FQGNSA. This CDR3 region has 14 residues. The CDR3 coding sequence is TGTGCCAGCAGCCCGCAGAGAGGGGGCGGCGAGCAGTACTTC. It is translated as CASSPQRGGGEQYF.

The chain has TRBV5-1 and TRBJ2-1, with 12 bases aligning to TRBD1. Germline-derived CDR1 and CDR2 are SGHRS and YFSETQ. This CDR3 is built from 15 residues. The V and J ends lost 4 bases and 8 bases, in that order; junction bases with no gene match: 7. CDR3: CASSPGQGARHEQFF. The CDR3 coding sequence is TGCGCCAGCAGCCCGGGACAGGGGGCGAGGCATGAGCAGTTCTTC.

This clone was observed a few times. The chain employs TRBV4-1 and TRBJ2-6; TRBD1 matches at 10 bases. J was trimmed by 1 base and V by 1 base; bases with no gene match: 7. This CDR3 spans 19 amino acids. From germline, CDR1 is MGHRA and CDR2 YSYEKL. CDR3 nucleotides: TGCGCCAGCAGCCAAGTAACGGACAGGGGGAATTCTGGGGCCAACGTCCTGACTTTC. Translating it yields CASSQVTDRGNSGANVLTF.

The rearrangement links TRBV7-2 to TRBJ1-1; D may be TRBD1 (6 bases). Trimming removed 1 base from V and 6 bases from J, with 9 bases in between. The length of the CDR3 is 13 residues. CDR1 SGHTA and CDR2 FQGNSA come from the germline V gene. CDR3 sequence reads: CASSLDRVAEAFF. The DNA for the CDR3 is TGTGCCAGCAGCTTAGACAGGGTAGCTGAAGCTTTCTTT.

The rearrangement uses TRBV27 and TRBJ1-1; 7 nucleotides align to TRBD1. The V gene's germline CDR1 is MNHEY and CDR2 SMNVEV (reference sequence). The CDR3 is 14 amino acids. With V trimmed by 3 bases and J by 1 base, 2 bases remained unmatched. Here the CDR3 reads CASSFRDRNTEAFF. The CDR3 bases are TGTGCCAGCAGTTTCCGGGACAGGAACACTGAAGCTTTCTTT.

V usage is TRBV28 and J usage is TRBJ2-7; TRBD1 aligns across 7 bases. The J segment lost 5 bases and the V segment lost 5 bases, leaving 9 bases of the junction unmatched. The CDR3 loop spans 14 amino acids. Germline assignment: CDR1 MDHEN and CDR2 SYDVKM. The CDR3: CASSGPTGNDEQYF. CDR3 bases: TGTGCCAGCAGTGGTCCGACAGGGAACGACGAGCAGTACTTC.

This chain links TRBV29-1 with TRBJ2-3, with 12 bases lining up with TRBD1. The V gene's germline CDR1 is SQVTM and CDR2 ANQGSEA. The CDR3 has 15 amino acids. The J segment lost 6 bases and the V segment lost 1 base, leaving 5 bases of the junction unmatched. The CDR3 region has the DNA TGCAGCGTTGAAGGTCCGGGACAGGGGGCCGATACGCAGTATTTT. This encodes CSVEGPGQGADTQYF.

This chain uses TRBV7-6 with TRBJ2-5; the D is unclear. Per the germline V gene, CDR1 is SGHVS and CDR2 is FNYEAQ. The CDR3 runs 13 residues. Trimming took 4 bases from V and 2 from J, leaving 8 bases between them. The CDR3 reads CASSSLTQETQYF. CDR3 bases: TGTGCCAGCAGCTCCCTGACACAAGAGACCCAGTACTTC.